This T cell receptor (beta chain) was documented in a study of CXCR3-negative and CXCR3-positive naive CD8 T cells. Findings and caveats of the study: A higher hydrophobicity marked the TRB CDR3s of CXCR3-positive naive cells versus CXCR3-negative naive cells.

The TRB libraries of cDNA were built by UMI-labeled 5' RACE. From its re-call of the 5' RACE reads, TCRdb lists each CDR3 protein once, without DNA. This listing includes tens of thousands of distinct CDR3 sequences. In regard to this clonotype: Its antigen remains unidentified.

This CDR3 has 14 amino acids. From germline, CDR1 is MDHEN and CDR2 SYDVKM. The clonotype originates from a human donor in good health. Some clones in this sample may be carry-over from other donors' samples. The chain is built from TRBV28 and TRBJ2-7. The sample was naive CXCR3+ CD8+ T cells from blood. Subset reported: CD45RO-CCR7+CD27+CD95- naive CD8+ T cells expressing CXCR3 (TNR3+). CDR3 residues: CASSFLSDTCEQYF.